The TCR beta chain described here comes from a study of blood T cell repertoires in COVID-19. On the study more broadly: Sources were T cells, B-cell-depleted T cells, or PBMCs; the material itself was cDNA or gDNA.

This table comes from immunoSEQ multiplex PCR, and its TCRdb copy is limited to in-frame clones, with some not included. The profile covers just over 300,000 clones, with 70% to 90% appearing a single time and roughly a tenth taken by the ten largest. This CDR3 region has 13 residues. Per the germline V gene, CDR1 is SEHNR and CDR2 is FQNEAQ (reference sequence). V gave up 3 bases and J gave up 4 bases, with 7 bases separating them. Clinical history reported by participants formed the basis on which cohorts were assigned. This sequence was found in a woman aged 40 to 49 who had recovered from COVID-19. V usage is TRBV7-9 and J usage is TRBJ1-3; no definite D call. Sequencing input: PBMCs or T cells enriched from blood (not recorded which). As DNA, the CDR3 is TGTGCCAGCAGCTTCGGGTCCGGAAACACCATATATTTT. Its translation is CASSFGSGNTIYF.